Below are 30 T cell receptor beta chains sequenced from a single sample in a study of neurological immune-mediated disorders. From the 5' RACE reads, TCRdb called clonotypes with MiXCR, one entry per CDR3 protein. The data show 55,000 to 70,000 distinct CDR3 sequences, roughly 3.9% seen once. The material sequenced was PBMCs. Receptor source: a man aged 30 to 39 with multiple sclerosis.

This clonotype has a count of ten or more. V and J are TRBV18 and TRBJ2-7, with 7 positions matching TRBD1. Germline CDR1 is KGHSH and CDR2 is LQKENI. V lost 6 bases to trimming and J lost 5 bases; unmatched junction nucleotides: 13. The CDR3 is 15 amino acids. The CDR3 nucleotides are TGTGCCAGCTCGCTTAACAGGGGCGGTGGAAACGAGCAGTACTTC. Amino acid sequence: CASSLNRGGGNEQYF.

There are many counts of this clonotype. The genes are TRBV5-1 and TRBJ1-2, with TRBD1 identical over 8 bases. Germline V gene data show CDR1 as SGHRS and CDR2 as YFSETQ. This CDR3 has 15 amino acids. The junction had 5 bases not matched to a gene; V was cut back by 0 bases and J by 4 bases. The CDR3 DNA reads TGCGCCAGCAGCTTGGGGGGACAGGCGACCTATGGCTACACCTTC. It codes for CASSLGGQATYGYTF.

In its sample, this clonotype was seen many times. The chain has TRBV12-5 and TRBJ2-1, with D perhaps matching TRBD1 (6 bases). The ends were cut back, 4 bases at V and 15 bases at J, with 19 bases in the middle. This CDR3 is 13 amino acids long. Per the germline V gene, CDR1 is LGHNT and CDR2 is FRNRAP. The CDR3 loop is CASGSEGTTGGFF. The CDR3 DNA follows: TGTGCTAGTGGTTCAGAAGGGACAACCGGTGGGTTCTTC.

This clonotype has ten or more counts. V usage is TRBV14 and J usage is TRBJ2-3; possible D gene TRBD2, 6 bases. With 1 base removed from V and 0 bases from J, the gap between germline ends came to 23 bases. The CDR3 consists of 20 residues. Germline values: CDR1 SGHDN, CDR2 FVKESK. CDR3 sequence reads: CASSQVQSGDADVSTDTQYF. The CDR3 DNA sequence: TGTGCCAGCAGCCAAGTGCAATCGGGGGACGCCGACGTTAGCACAGATACGCAGTATTTT.

This clonotype was found many times. V is TRBV6-2 or TRBV6-3 and J is TRBJ2-1; D is undetermined. Germline V CDR1 and CDR2: MNHEY, SVGEGT. The CDR3 has 13 amino acids. V shed 2 bases and J shed 4 bases, with 6 bases lying between them. In DNA form, the CDR3 reads TGTGCCAGCAGTTACCGGGCATACAATGAGCAGTTCTTC. Translating gives CASSYRAYNEQFF.

At least ten counts were recorded for this clonotype. The rearrangement joins TRBV29-1 to TRBJ1-1; 8 bases line up with TRBD1. The V gene end was trimmed by 5 bases and the J gene end by 3 bases; junction bases not matched to a gene: 8. This CDR3 has 14 amino acids. The germline CDR1 and CDR2 sequences are SQVTM and ANQGSEA. The CDR3 sequence is CSVRPRGQDTEAFF. The CDR3 DNA reads TGCAGCGTTCGTCCCAGGGGGCAAGACACTGAAGCTTTCTTT.

This clonotype was counted at least ten times. The V gene is TRBV6-5, the J gene TRBJ1-2, with a tentative D call TRBD1 (5 bases). Germline values: CDR1 MNHEY, CDR2 SVGAGI. Trimming pared 0 bases from V and 5 bases from J, leaving 16 bases between. The CDR3 spans 16 residues. CDR3 in DNA: TGTGCCAGCAGTTACTCGCAAGGACGGCGGGGGTATGGCTACACCTTC. Its translation is CASSYSQGRRGYGYTF.

To note about this clonotype: A read error is possible here, since a much larger clone lies one base away. This chain joins TRBV6-5 and TRBJ1-2; D not certain. Germline V gives CDR1 MNHEY, CDR2 SVGAGI. V was pared by 5 bases and J by 6 bases, with 16 bases between. This CDR3 spans 14 amino acids. The CDR3 bases are TGTGCCAGCAGTCCCCTCGGGATCACTCATGGCTACACCTTC. Translated, it gives CASSPLGITHGYTF.

Worth noting for this clonotype: Since a much larger clone is just one base distant, this may be a read error. V usage is TRBV5-1 and J usage is TRBJ2-7; D ambiguous. The CDR3 loop spans 12 amino acids. The germline V gene encodes CDR1 SGHRS and CDR2 YFSETQ. Trimming shortened V by 5 bases and J by 3 bases, and 9 bases separated the two germline ends. Written as DNA, the CDR3 is TGCGCCAGCAGTGCTGTATTCTACGAGCAGTACTTC. Translation gives CASSAVFYEQYF. The full variable domain, its missing parts supplied by reference TRBV5-1 and TRBJ2-7, is KAGVTQTPRYLIKTRGQQVTLSCSPISGHRSVSWYQQTPGQGLQFLFEYFSETQRNKGNFPGRFSGRQFSNSRSEMNVSTLELGDSALYLCASSAVFYEQYFGPGTRLTVT.

There are a few counts of this clonotype. The rearrangement links TRBV5-1 to TRBJ2-5, with 11 bases matching TRBD2. The CDR3 spans 20 residues. Germline V gene lookup returns CDR1 SGHRS and CDR2 YFSETQ. V dropped 4 bases and J dropped 5; count of bases not matched to a gene: 22. The CDR3 DNA reads as TGCGCCAGCAGCGCCGGTCTAGCGGGGGGCCACCCCGCCTCGGTCGAGACCCAGTACTTC. It specifies CASSAGLAGGHPASVETQYF. Together with reference TRBV5-1 and TRBJ2-5, the CDR3 gives the full variable domain: KAGVTQTPRYLIKTRGQQVTLSCSPISGHRSVSWYQQTPGQGLQFLFEYFSETQRNKGNFPGRFSGRQFSNSRSEMNVSTLELGDSALYLCASSAGLAGGHPASVETQYFGPGTRLLVL.

This clonotype has at least ten counts. The rearrangement joins TRBV20-1 to TRBJ2-1; perhaps TRBD1 as D (6 bases). V was cut by 2 bases and J by 10 bases, with 15 bases left in between. The CDR3 spans 13 residues. The germline V gene encodes CDR1 DFQATT and CDR2 SNEGSKA (reference sequence). In nucleotides, the CDR3 is TGCAGTGCTAGAATCACAGGGAGAATCGAGCAGTTCTTC. This sequence encodes CSARITGRIEQFF.

This rearrangement joins TRBV3-1 to TRBJ1-1, with TRBD1 identical over 8 bases. Looked up from germline, CDR1 is LGHDT and CDR2 is YNNKEL (reference sequence). This CDR3 has 16 amino acids. Unmatched junction bases numbered 10, after V lost 1 base and J lost 6 bases. The DNA of the CDR3 is TGTGCCAGCAGCCAAGGATCACAGGGGGGTCGCTCTGAAGCTTTCTTT. The encoded protein is CASSQGSQGGRSEAFF.

This clonotype was recorded many times. The chain joins TRBV3-1 to TRBJ1-2; D is ambiguous. Germline-derived CDR1 and CDR2 are LGHDT and YNNKEL (reference sequence). This CDR3 comprises 11 residues. Trimming stripped 1 base from V and 7 bases from J, with 4 bases between. The CDR3 sequence is CASSQGGGYTF. For the CDR3, the DNA is TGTGCCAGCAGCCAAGGGGGTGGCTACACCTTC.

This clonotype was counted many times. The V call is TRBV6-5, the J call TRBJ1-1; 7 nucleotides align to TRBD1. The CDR3 runs 14 residues. Germline trimming cut 2 bases from V and 10 bases from J; bases unmatched to any gene: 10. Germline CDR1 is MNHEY and CDR2 is SVGAGI. DNA for the CDR3: TGTGCCAGCAGTTACGGGGCCAGGGGGAATTCAGCTTTCTTT. This gives the protein CASSYGARGNSAFF.

The chain combines TRBV5-1 with TRBJ2-2; tentative D call: TRBD2 (6 bases). With 5 bases removed from V and 4 bases from J, the gap between germline ends came to 12 bases. CDR3 size: 14 residues. Germline V gene sequence: CDR1 SGHRS, CDR2 YFSETQ. DNA for the CDR3: TGCGCCAGCAGGCCGGGCGGGGCCACCGGGGAGCTGTTTTTT. This sequence encodes CASRPGGATGELFF. Full variable domain (missing parts from reference TRBV5-1 and TRBJ2-2): KAGVTQTPRYLIKTRGQQVTLSCSPISGHRSVSWYQQTPGQGLQFLFEYFSETQRNKGNFPGRFSGRQFSNSRSEMNVSTLELGDSALYLCASRPGGATGELFFGEGSRLTVL.

This clonotype was seen ten or more times. The chain is built from TRBV20-1 and TRBJ2-3, with 8 bases aligning to TRBD2. The germline CDR1 and CDR2 sequences are DFQATT and SNEGSKA (reference sequence). This CDR3 has 15 amino acids. With 3 bases clipped from V and 2 bases from J, the junction kept 7 bases outside the gene matches. The CDR3 bases are TGCAGTGCTAGTGTCCCGGGGGGGAACACAGATACGCAGTATTTT. It encodes CSASVPGGNTDTQYF.

This chain uses TRBV29-1 with TRBJ2-5; 10 nucleotides line up with TRBD2. Germline loops: CDR1 SQVTM, CDR2 ANQGSEA. This CDR3 has 14 amino acids. Trimming removed 4 bases from V and 5 bases from J; junction bases left unmatched: 7. The CDR3 bases are TGCAGCGTTGCAGCGGGGGGGCGCGGTGAGACCCAGTACTTC. Encoded protein: CSVAAGGRGETQYF. The complete variable domain, with remaining parts taken from reference TRBV29-1 and TRBJ2-5, reads SAVISQKPSRDICQRGTSLTIQCQVDSQVTMMFWYRQQPGQSLTLIATANQGSEATYESGFVIDKFPISRPNLTFSTLTVSNMSPEDSSIYLCSVAAGGRGETQYFGPGTRLLVL.

This clonotype was recorded at least ten times. V is TRBV29-1 and J is TRBJ1-1; TRBD1 matches 8 bases. The CDR3 runs to 14 residues. Germline loops: CDR1 SQVTM, CDR2 ANQGSEA. Trimming took 4 bases from V and 5 from J; bases not matched to a gene: 9. CDR3 protein: CSVGGGQGQTEAFF. The CDR3 DNA reads TGCAGCGTTGGTGGAGGACAGGGACAAACTGAAGCTTTCTTT.

This clonotype occurred a few times. V is TRBV21-1 and J is TRBJ1-5. TRBV21-1 is a pseudogene locus. The CDR3 contains 13 residues. The chain's CDR3 is CASSTSTNQPQHF. The CDR3 region has the DNA TGTGCCAGCAGCACCAGTACCAATCAGCCCCAGCATTTT.

This clonotype was seen at least ten times. The J gene is TRBJ2-5, the V gene TRBV7-2; no definite D call. Looked up from germline, CDR1 is SGHTA and CDR2 is FQGNSA. V lost 0 bases and J lost 3, with 2 bases in between. This CDR3 is 12 amino acids long. The CDR3 DNA reads as TGTGCCAGCAGCTTAGCAAAAGAGACCCAGTACTTC. Its translation is CASSLAKETQYF.

This clonotype was detected many times. This chain connects TRBV20-1 to TRBJ2-7, with TRBD2 as a possible D gene (5 bases). This CDR3 contains 13 residues. Trimming took 6 bases from V and 1 from J, leaving 13 bases between them. The V gene's germline CDR1 is DFQATT and CDR2 SNEGSKA (reference sequence). CDR3 sequence reads: CSAEAPGSYEQYF. The CDR3 DNA reads as TGCAGTGCGGAGGCCCCGGGTTCCTACGAGCAGTACTTC.

In its sample, this clonotype was seen many times. The J gene is TRBJ2-5, the V gene TRBV15, with D perhaps TRBD1 (6 bases). CDR3 size: 17 residues. Trimming stripped 4 bases from V and 4 bases from J, with 22 bases between. Per germline, CDR1 LNHNV and CDR2 YYDKDF (reference sequence). CDR3 sequence (DNA): TGTGCCACCAGCAAGGACAGAAACACTGTTGGTCGAGAGACCCAGTACTTC. It yields the protein CATSKDRNTVGRETQYF.

This clonotype has at least ten counts. This rearrangement joins TRBV4-1 to TRBJ2-5; no clear D. The germline gives CDR1 MGHRA, CDR2 YSYEKL. V lost 0 bases, J lost 3 bases, and 11 bases lay in between. This CDR3 is 15 amino acids long. The CDR3 reads CASSQDLKNKETQYF. CDR3 sequence (DNA): TGCGCCAGCAGCCAAGATCTTAAGAATAAAGAGACCCAGTACTTC.

This clonotype was counted many times. The CDR3 spells CASSTGLLSGANVLTF. DNA of the CDR3: TGTGCCAGCAGCACGGGACTCCTCTCTGGGGCCAACGTCCTGACTTTC. This rearrangement joins TRBV5-5 to TRBJ2-6, with D possibly being TRBD2 (6 bases). The V end was cut by 4 bases, the J end by 0 bases, with 11 bases between. Per the germline V gene, CDR1 is SGHKS and CDR2 is YYEKEE (reference sequence). The CDR3 has 16 residues.

This clonotype has at least ten counts. This rearrangement joins TRBV4-1 to TRBJ2-2, with D perhaps TRBD1 or TRBD2 (6 bases each). V was trimmed by 4 bases and J by 1 base, leaving 16 bases between them. The CDR3 length is 17 residues. CDR1 MGHRA and CDR2 YSYEKL come from the germline V gene. CDR3 in amino acids: CASSPPGGGVNTGELFF. In DNA, the CDR3 is TGCGCCAGCAGCCCCCCTGGGGGCGGGGTGAACACCGGGGAGCTGTTTTTT.

This clonotype was observed many times. V and J are TRBV20-1 and TRBJ1-1, with TRBD1 as a possible D gene (6 bases). This CDR3 contains 14 residues. The V end was cut by 3 bases, the J end by 4 bases, with 15 bases between. The germline gives CDR1 DFQATT, CDR2 SNEGSKA (reference sequence). This CDR3 is CSASQSTGLTEAFF. CDR3 DNA sequence: TGCAGTGCTAGTCAAAGCACAGGGCTCACTGAAGCTTTCTTT.

The chain uses TRBV7-2 and TRBJ1-5; 7 nucleotides agree with TRBD1. After removal of 3 bases from V and 11 bases from J, the junction contained 7 bases not matched to a gene. The CDR3 is 13 residues long. Germline assignment: CDR1 SGHTA and CDR2 FQGNSA. The CDR3 DNA reads TGTGCCAGCAGCTTCCCGGGACAGAGAACCCAGCATTTT. Protein product: CASSFPGQRTQHF.

This clonotype was seen at least ten times. This chain links TRBV20-1 with TRBJ2-1; 9 nucleotides match TRBD2. The germline V gene encodes CDR1 DFQATT and CDR2 SNEGSKA (reference sequence). This CDR3 is built from 15 residues. The ends lost 6 bases at V and 4 bases at J; junction bases unmatched: 10. The CDR3 bases are TGCAGTGCCCTCAGGGGCGGGGGGGAATACAATGAGCAGTTCTTC. Translated: CSALRGGGEYNEQFF.

This clonotype was seen ten or more times. The rearrangement links TRBV12-3 or TRBV12-4 to TRBJ2-5; 9 bases line up with TRBD1. Trimming removed 4 bases from V and 5 bases from J; junction bases left unmatched: 2. The CDR3 is 13 amino acids. CDR3 region: CASSWGQGETQYF. For the CDR3, the DNA is TGTGCCAGCAGTTGGGGACAGGGCGAGACCCAGTACTTC.

The J gene is TRBJ2-2, the V gene TRBV12-2. TRBV12-2 is annotated as a pseudogene. This CDR3 has 14 residues. CDR3 sequence (DNA): TGTGCAAGTCGCTTAGGGATGAACACCGGGGAGCTGTTTTTT. This codes for CASRLGMNTGELFF.